These 15 T cell receptor beta chains originate from one sample sequenced in a study of T-cell memory formation after mild COVID-19. A single record per CDR3 protein comes from TCRdb applying MiXCR to the 5' RACE reads. The sample shows roughly 150,000 distinct CDR3 sequences, approximately 25% of them seen only once. Sequenced: PBMCs or a T cell subset sorted from them (not recorded which). These receptors were collected from an adult woman who had mild COVID-19 (a few samples of this study predate the infection). Cell type and time point are not known.

The rearrangement joins TRBV29-1 to TRBJ1-2; the D is unclear. This CDR3 spans 13 amino acids. The V and J ends lost 5 bases and 4 bases respectively, with 14 bases between them. The germline CDR1 and CDR2 sequences are SQVTM and ANQGSEA. Here the CDR3 DNA reads TGCAGCGTTTCCCCAGCGGGCGGCTATGGCTACACCTTC. This encodes CSVSPAGGYGYTF.

This clonotype was counted between two and nine times. The rearrangement joins TRBV12-3 or TRBV12-4 to TRBJ2-7; a possible D gene is TRBD2 (5 bases). The CDR3 length is 13 residues. Trimming pared 5 bases from V and 3 bases from J, leaving 11 bases between. The CDR3 protein is CASSQRTYYEQYF. As DNA, the CDR3 is TGTGCCAGCAGTCAGAGGACTTACTACGAGCAGTACTTC.

The V and J genes are TRBV5-1 and TRBJ2-7, with 9 bases that match TRBD1. Trimming removed 3 bases from V and 0 bases from J; junction bases left unmatched: 4. Germline V gene data show CDR1 as SGHRS and CDR2 as YFSETQ. The CDR3 extends over 15 amino acids. Here the CDR3 DNA reads TGCGCCAGCAGCTCGGAGGGACAGGGCTCCTACGAGCAGTACTTC. Translation: CASSSEGQGSYEQYF.

The V call is TRBV12-3 or TRBV12-4, the J call TRBJ2-5, with D possibly TRBD1 on 5 matching bases. The V end was cut by 5 bases, the J end by 1 base, with 8 bases between. There are 13 residues in the CDR3. This CDR3 reads CASSTTVQETQYF. The CDR3, as DNA: TGTGCCAGCAGTACGACAGTCCAAGAGACCCAGTACTTC.

This clonotype was counted only a few times. For the CDR3, the DNA is TGTGCCAGCAGTTTAGCGGGAGGAACCACAGATACGCAGTATTTT. Translating it yields CASSLAGGTTDTQYF. This chain joins TRBV6-6 and TRBJ2-3, with 10 bases matching TRBD2. The J segment lost 2 bases and the V segment lost 4 bases, leaving 3 bases of the junction unmatched. The CDR3 covers 15 residues. The germline V gene encodes CDR1 MNHNY and CDR2 SVGAGI (reference sequence).

The table lists this clonotype with a few counts. The chain joins TRBV2 to TRBJ1-2, with a weak D call TRBD1 (6 bases). V lost 2 bases and J lost 8, with 6 bases in between. The V gene's germline CDR1 is SNHLY and CDR2 FYNNEI. The CDR3 sequence is 11 residues long. DNA of the CDR3: TGTGCCAGCAGTGAAACAGGGGGCTACACCTTC. Translated: CASSETGGYTF.

This chain uses TRBV4-2 with TRBJ2-2; 12 bases are a match to TRBD2. After removal of 0 bases from V and 4 bases from J, the junction contained 6 bases not matched to a gene. CDR3 length: 18 residues. Germline CDR1 LGHNA, CDR2 YNFKEQ. CDR3 loop: CASSQDLGLAGITGELFF. In DNA form, the CDR3 reads TGTGCCAGCAGCCAAGATCTGGGACTAGCGGGTATCACCGGGGAGCTGTTTTTT.

This clonotype has a handful of counts. The V gene is TRBV20-1, the J gene TRBJ1-1; tentative D call: TRBD1 (6 bases). CDR1 and CDR2 from the germline V gene are DFQATT and SNEGSKA (reference sequence). The ends were cut back, 0 bases at V and 0 bases at J, with 17 bases in the middle. The length of the CDR3 is 17 residues. The CDR3 protein is CSARDGAGEAMNTEAFF. The CDR3 nucleotides read TGCAGTGCTAGAGATGGGGCAGGGGAGGCCATGAACACTGAAGCTTTCTTT.

The genes are TRBV29-1 and TRBJ2-2; D is possibly TRBD2 (5 bases). Looked up from germline, CDR1 is SQVTM and CDR2 is ANQGSEA. The CDR3 sequence is 16 residues long. Trimming took off 4 bases at V and 1 base at J, with 16 bases between the two ends. CDR3 nucleotides: TGCAGCGTTGTGCGGGCAGGTAGTGAGAACACCGGGGAGCTGTTTTTT. Protein product: CSVVRAGSENTGELFF.

V usage is TRBV19 and J usage is TRBJ2-3, with unresolved D. The CDR3 loop spans 15 amino acids. Germline V gene lookup returns CDR1 LNHDA and CDR2 SQIVND (reference sequence). The V end lost 3 bases, the J end lost 4 bases, and 14 bases lay between the germline ends. DNA for the CDR3: TGTGCCAGTAGTATTCTCCCAAAGGTTGCAGATACGCAGTATTTT. Translation gives CASSILPKVADTQYF.

The chain combines TRBV6-6 with TRBJ1-4, with a tentative D call TRBD1 (6 bases). The germline V gene has CDR1 MNHNY and CDR2 SVGAGI (reference sequence). The CDR3 is 15 residues long. Trimming removed 6 bases from V and 5 bases from J, with 16 bases in between. For the CDR3, the DNA is TGTGCCAGCAGCAACTCGCGCCAGGGGAATGAAAAACTGTTTTTT. It yields the protein CASSNSRQGNEKLFF.

The gene calls are TRBV15 and TRBJ2-3; D not resolved. This CDR3 region has 14 residues. Germline V gene lookup returns CDR1 LNHNV and CDR2 YYDKDF (reference sequence). V dropped 0 bases and J dropped 4 bases, with 8 bases sitting between them. This CDR3 is CATSRDAVADTQYF. The CDR3 nucleotides read TGTGCCACCAGCAGAGATGCAGTTGCAGATACGCAGTATTTT.

The V and J genes are TRBV7-9 and TRBJ2-1; the D gene is possibly TRBD1 (5 bases). The CDR3 is made up of 16 amino acids. The germline gives CDR1 SEHNR, CDR2 FQNEAQ (reference sequence). V lost 5 bases, J lost 3 bases, and 17 bases lay in between. The CDR3 reads CASSRTPVGLYNEQFF. In nucleotides, the CDR3 is TGTGCCAGCAGCAGGACGCCGGTGGGGCTCTACAATGAGCAGTTCTTC.

The gene calls are TRBV27 and TRBJ2-3, with 10 bases aligning to TRBD2. Germline trimming cut 3 bases from V and 5 bases from J; bases unmatched to any gene: 5. Germline values: CDR1 MNHEY, CDR2 SMNVEV (reference sequence). The CDR3 loop spans 15 amino acids. CDR3 sequence: CASSFFGLAEDTQYF. DNA for the CDR3: TGTGCCAGCAGTTTTTTCGGACTAGCGGAAGATACGCAGTATTTT.

The V gene is TRBV6-5, the J gene TRBJ2-7; 10 positions match TRBD1. The CDR3 covers 15 residues. J was trimmed by 1 base and V by 6 bases; bases with no gene match: 6. CDR1 and CDR2 from the germline V gene are MNHEY and SVGAGI. CDR3 in amino acids: CASRWDRGGSYEQYF. The CDR3 nucleotides read TGTGCCAGCAGATGGGACAGGGGCGGGTCCTACGAGCAGTACTTC.